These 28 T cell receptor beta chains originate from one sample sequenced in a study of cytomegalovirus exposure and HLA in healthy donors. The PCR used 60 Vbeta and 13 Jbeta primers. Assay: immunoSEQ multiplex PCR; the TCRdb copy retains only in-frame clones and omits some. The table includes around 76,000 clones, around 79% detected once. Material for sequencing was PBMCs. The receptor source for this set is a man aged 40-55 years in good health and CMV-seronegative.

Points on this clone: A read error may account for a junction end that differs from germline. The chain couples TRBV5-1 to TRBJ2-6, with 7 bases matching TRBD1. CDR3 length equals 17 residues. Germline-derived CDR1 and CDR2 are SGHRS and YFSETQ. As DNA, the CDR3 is TGCGCCAGCAGCGGGGGACAGACGCACTCTGGGGCCAACGGCCTGACTTTC. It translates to CASSGGQTHSGANGLTF.

CDR3 sequence reads: CASSLSGERGYTF. CDR3 nucleotide sequence: TGTGCCAGCAGCCTGAGCGGGGAGAGGGGCTACACCTTC. V and J are TRBV7-3 and TRBJ1-2; D not certain. The CDR3 extends over 13 amino acids. The V and J ends lost 5 bases and 8 bases respectively, with 15 bases between them. CDR1 is SGHTA, CDR2 FQGTGA, per germline.

The CDR3 region has the DNA TGCAGCGTTGGGGGGGGGAGTGGGGAGACCCAGTACTTC. Translated, it gives CSVGGGSGETQYF. This chain joins TRBV29-1 and TRBJ2-5, with 7 bases fitting TRBD2. CDR1 is SQVTM, CDR2 ANQGSEA, per germline. CDR3 size: 13 residues. V shed 4 bases and J 5 bases; nucleotides not matched to a gene: 7.

The DNA for the CDR3 is TGCGCCAGCACGCGGACTAGCGATTCCAATGAGCAGTTCTTC. It yields the protein CASTRTSDSNEQFF. The J gene is TRBJ2-1, the V gene TRBV5-1, with 9 bases aligning to TRBD2. This CDR3 contains 14 residues. V shed 6 bases and J 6 bases; nucleotides not matched to a gene: 7. Germline V CDR1 and CDR2: SGHRS, YFSETQ.

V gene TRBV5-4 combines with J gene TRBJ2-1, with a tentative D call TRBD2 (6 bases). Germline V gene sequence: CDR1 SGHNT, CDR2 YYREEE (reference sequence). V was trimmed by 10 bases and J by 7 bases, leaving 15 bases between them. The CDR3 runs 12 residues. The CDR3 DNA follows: TGTGCCGCCGGGACTGGGTTAAATGAGCAGTTCTTC. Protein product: CAAGTGLNEQFF.

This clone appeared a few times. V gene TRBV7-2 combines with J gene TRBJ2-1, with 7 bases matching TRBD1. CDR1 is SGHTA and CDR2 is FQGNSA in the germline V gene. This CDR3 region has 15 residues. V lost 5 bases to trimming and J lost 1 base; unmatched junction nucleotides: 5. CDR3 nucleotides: TGTGCCAGCAGCCCCGACAGGGAGTCCTACAATGAGCAGTTCTTC. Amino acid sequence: CASSPDRESYNEQFF.

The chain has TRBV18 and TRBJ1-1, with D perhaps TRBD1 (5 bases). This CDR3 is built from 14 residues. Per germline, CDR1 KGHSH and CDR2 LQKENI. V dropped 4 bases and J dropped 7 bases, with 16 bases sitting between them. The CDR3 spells CASSRQPIKDEAFF. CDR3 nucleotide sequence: TGTGCCAGCTCACGACAGCCTATCAAAGATGAAGCTTTCTTT.

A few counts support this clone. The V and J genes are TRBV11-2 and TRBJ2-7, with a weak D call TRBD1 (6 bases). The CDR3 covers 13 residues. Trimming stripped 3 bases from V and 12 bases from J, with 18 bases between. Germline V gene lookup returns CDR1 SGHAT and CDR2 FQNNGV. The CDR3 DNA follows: TGTGCCAGCAGCTTTTCGACAGGACCAGTGGCGTACTTC. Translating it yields CASSFSTGPVAYF.

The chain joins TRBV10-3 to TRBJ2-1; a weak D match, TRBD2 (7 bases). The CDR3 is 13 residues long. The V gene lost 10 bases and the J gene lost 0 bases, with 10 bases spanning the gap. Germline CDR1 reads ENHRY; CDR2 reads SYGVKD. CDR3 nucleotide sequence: TGTGCCACCCGGGGGGCCTCCTACAATGAGCAGTTCTTC. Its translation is CATRGASYNEQFF.

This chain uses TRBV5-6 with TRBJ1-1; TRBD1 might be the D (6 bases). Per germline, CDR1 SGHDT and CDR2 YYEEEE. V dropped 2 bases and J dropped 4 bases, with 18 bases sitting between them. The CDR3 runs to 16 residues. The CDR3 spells CASSFRQVPRVTEAFF. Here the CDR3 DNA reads TGTGCCAGCAGCTTTAGACAGGTCCCAAGGGTCACTGAAGCTTTCTTT.

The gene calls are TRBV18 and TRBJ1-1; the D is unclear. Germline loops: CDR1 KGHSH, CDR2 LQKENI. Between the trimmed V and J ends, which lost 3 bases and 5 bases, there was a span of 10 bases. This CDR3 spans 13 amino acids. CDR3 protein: CASSPLGGTEAFF. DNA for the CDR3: TGTGCCAGCTCACCTCTTGGAGGGACTGAAGCTTTCTTT. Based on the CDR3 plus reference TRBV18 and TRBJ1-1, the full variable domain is NAGVMQNPRHLVRRRGQEARLRCSPMKGHSHVYWYRQLPEEGLKFMVYLQKENIIDESGMPKERFSAEFPKEGPSILRIQQVVRGDSAAYFCASSPLGGTEAFFGQGTRLTVV.

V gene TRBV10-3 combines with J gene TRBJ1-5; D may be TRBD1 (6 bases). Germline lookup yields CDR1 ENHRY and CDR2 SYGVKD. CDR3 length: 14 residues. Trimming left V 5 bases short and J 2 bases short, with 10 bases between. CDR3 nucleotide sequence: TGTGCCATCAGTTTTTCAGGGGGCAATCAGCCCCAGCATTTT. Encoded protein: CAISFSGGNQPQHF.

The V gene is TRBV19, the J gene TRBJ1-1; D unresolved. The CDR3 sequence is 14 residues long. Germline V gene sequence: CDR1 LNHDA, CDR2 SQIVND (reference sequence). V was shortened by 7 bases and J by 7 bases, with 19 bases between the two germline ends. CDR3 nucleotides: TGTGCCAGTAATGGCGCAAAGGGAGAGAGTGAAGCTTTCTTT. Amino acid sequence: CASNGAKGESEAFF.

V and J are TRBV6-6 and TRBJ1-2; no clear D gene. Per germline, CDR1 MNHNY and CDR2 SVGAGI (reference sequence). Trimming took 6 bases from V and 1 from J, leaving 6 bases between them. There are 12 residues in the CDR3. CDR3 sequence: CASRSDNYGYTF. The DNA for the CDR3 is TGTGCCAGCAGATCAGATAACTATGGCTACACCTTC.

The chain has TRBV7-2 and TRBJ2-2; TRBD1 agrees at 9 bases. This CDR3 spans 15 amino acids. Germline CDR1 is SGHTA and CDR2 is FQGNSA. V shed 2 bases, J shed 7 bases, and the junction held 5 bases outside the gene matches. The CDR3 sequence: CASSLWDREGGELFF. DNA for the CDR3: TGTGCCAGCAGCTTATGGGACAGGGAGGGCGGGGAGCTGTTTTTT. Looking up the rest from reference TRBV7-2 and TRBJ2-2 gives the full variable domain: GAGVSQSPSNKVTEKGKDVELRCDPISGHTALYWYRQSLGQGLEFLIYFQGNSAPDKSGLPSDRFSAERTGGSVSTLTIQRTQQEDSAVYLCASSLWDREGGELFFGEGSRLTVL.

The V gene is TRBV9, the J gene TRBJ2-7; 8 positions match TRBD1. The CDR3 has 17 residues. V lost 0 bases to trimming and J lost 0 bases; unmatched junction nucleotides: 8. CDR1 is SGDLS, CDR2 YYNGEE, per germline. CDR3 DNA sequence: TGTGCCAGCAGCGTAGGGGCAGGGGGCCCCAGCTCCTACGAGCAGTACTTC. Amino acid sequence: CASSVGAGGPSSYEQYF.

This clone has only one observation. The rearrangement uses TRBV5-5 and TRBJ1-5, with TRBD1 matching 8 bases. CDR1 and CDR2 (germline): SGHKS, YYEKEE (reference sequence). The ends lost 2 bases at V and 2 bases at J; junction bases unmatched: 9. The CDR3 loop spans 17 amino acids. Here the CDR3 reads CASSFNDRGNGNQPQHF. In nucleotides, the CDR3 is TGTGCCAGCAGCTTCAATGACAGGGGTAATGGCAATCAGCCCCAGCATTTT.

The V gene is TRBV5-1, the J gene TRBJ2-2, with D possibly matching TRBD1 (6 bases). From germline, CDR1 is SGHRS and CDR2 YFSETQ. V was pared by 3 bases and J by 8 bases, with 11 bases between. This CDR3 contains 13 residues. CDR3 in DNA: TGCGCCAGCAGCTCGGACAGTCAAGGGGAGCTGTTTTTT. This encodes CASSSDSQGELFF.

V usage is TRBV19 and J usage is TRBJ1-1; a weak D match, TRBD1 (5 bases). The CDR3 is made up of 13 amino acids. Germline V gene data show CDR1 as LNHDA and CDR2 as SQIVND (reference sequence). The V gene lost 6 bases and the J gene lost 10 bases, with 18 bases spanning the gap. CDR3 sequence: CASSMETPGGAFF. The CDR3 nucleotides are TGTGCCAGTAGCATGGAGACACCCGGGGGAGCTTTCTTT. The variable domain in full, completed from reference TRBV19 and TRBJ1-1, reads DGGITQSPKYLFRKEGQNVTLSCEQNLNHDAMYWYRQDPGQGLRLIYYSQIVNDFQKGDIAEGYSVSREKKESFPLTVTSAQKNPTAFYLCASSMETPGGAFFGQGTRLTVV.

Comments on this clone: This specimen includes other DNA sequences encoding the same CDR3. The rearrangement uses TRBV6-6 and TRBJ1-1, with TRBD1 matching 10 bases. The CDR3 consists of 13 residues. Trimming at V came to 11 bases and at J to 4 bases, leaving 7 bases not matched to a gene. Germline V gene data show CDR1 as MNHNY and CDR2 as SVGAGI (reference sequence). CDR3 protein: CAVTGQGVTEAFF. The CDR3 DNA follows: TGTGCCGTAACAGGACAGGGGGTCACTGAAGCTTTCTTT.

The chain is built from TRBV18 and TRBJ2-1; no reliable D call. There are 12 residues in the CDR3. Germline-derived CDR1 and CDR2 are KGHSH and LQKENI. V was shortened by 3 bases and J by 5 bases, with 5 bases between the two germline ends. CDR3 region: CASSPEHNEQFF. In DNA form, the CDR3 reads TGTGCCAGCTCACCCGAGCACAATGAGCAGTTCTTC.

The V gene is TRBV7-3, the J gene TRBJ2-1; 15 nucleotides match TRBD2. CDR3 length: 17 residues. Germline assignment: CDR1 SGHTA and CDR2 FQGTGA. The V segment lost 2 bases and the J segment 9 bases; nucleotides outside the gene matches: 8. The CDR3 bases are TGTGCCAGCAGCTTATCCGGACTAGCGGGAGGGCCGAGTGAGCAGTTCTTC. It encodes CASSLSGLAGGPSEQFF.

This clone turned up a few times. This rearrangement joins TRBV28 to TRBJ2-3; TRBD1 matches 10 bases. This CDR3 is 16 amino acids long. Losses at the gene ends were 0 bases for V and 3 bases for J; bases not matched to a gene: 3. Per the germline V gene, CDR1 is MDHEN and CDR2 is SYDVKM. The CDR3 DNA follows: TGTGCCAGCAGTTTATGGGGGACAGGGGAGACAGATACGCAGTATTTT. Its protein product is CASSLWGTGETDTQYF.

CDR3 sequence reads: CASRLGTSGLAYEQYF. The CDR3 DNA reads TGTGCCAGCAGACTAGGGACTAGCGGGCTAGCCTACGAGCAGTACTTC. The chain combines TRBV27 with TRBJ2-7; 12 bases map to TRBD2. Germline V gene sequence: CDR1 MNHEY, CDR2 SMNVEV (reference sequence). The CDR3 consists of 16 residues. J lost 2 bases, V lost 6 bases, and 8 bases had no gene match.

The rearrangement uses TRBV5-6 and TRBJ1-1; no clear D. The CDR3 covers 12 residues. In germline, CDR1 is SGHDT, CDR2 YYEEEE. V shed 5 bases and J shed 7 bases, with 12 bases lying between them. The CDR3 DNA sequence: TGTGCCAGCAGACTGGACTCCAATGAAGCTTTCTTT. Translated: CASRLDSNEAFF.

CDR3 sequence (DNA): TGTGCCAGCAGTCCCACGGTATGGGCCCGGGAAAAACTGTTTTTT. Its protein is CASSPTVWAREKLFF. This chain joins TRBV28 and TRBJ1-4; no clear D. This CDR3 contains 15 residues. Germline V lookup: CDR1 MDHEN, CDR2 SYDVKM. V lost 5 bases, J lost 8 bases, and 18 bases lay in between.

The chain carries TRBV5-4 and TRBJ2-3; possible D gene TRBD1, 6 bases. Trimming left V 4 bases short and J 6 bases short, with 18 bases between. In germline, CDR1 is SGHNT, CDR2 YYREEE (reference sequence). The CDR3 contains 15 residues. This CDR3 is CASSPRIGGRDTQYF. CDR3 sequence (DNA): TGTGCCAGCAGCCCCAGAATAGGGGGTAGGGATACGCAGTATTTT.

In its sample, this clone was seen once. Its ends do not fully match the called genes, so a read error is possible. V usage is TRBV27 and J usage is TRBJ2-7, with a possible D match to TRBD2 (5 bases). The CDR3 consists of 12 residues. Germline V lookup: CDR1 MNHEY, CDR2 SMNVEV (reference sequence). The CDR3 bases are TGTGCCAGCAGTGGGAGAGGGAGCCCCGCGGTCTTC. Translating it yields CASSGRGSPAVF.